A selection of T cell receptor beta chains follows, all from one sample in a study of CD8 T cells in ankylosing spondylitis. Each CDR3 protein is one row after TCRdb ran MiXCR on the 5' RACE reads. The sample gives about 500,000 distinct CDR3 sequences, about 13% of which show up once; approximately 7% is in the top ten. What was sequenced was blood, either unsorted or a sorted T cell fraction (not recorded which). Every receptor here comes from a male donor with ankylosing spondylitis. CDR3s include the opening cysteine and the closing phenylalanine or tryptophan. A D gene is named only where the DNA matches it firmly. A clone size is listed for some rows: how often the clone was seen (once, few, many), or a class if it is expanded.

j_call | clone_size | v_call | d_call | cdr3_nt | cdr3_aa
TRBJ2-2 | NA | TRBV6-2/TRBV6-3 | TRBD2 | TGTGCCAGCCTAATCGGACTAGCGGGAGGTACCGGGGAGCTGTTTTTT | CASLIGLAGGTGELFF
TRBJ1-1 | NA | TRBV5-1 | NA | TGCGCCAGCAGCCTGGGGGGGGATTCGGGGACTGAAGCTTTCTTT | CASSLGGDSGTEAFF
TRBJ2-1 | few | TRBV4-2 | NA | TGTGCCAGCAGCCAAGATGTGGGGACCCCAAGGTTCTTC | CASSQDVGTPRFF
TRBJ2-1 | many | TRBV24-1 | TRBD2 | TGTGCCACCAGTGATTTGAAGCTAGCGGGAGTTGGCGGATCGGACAATGAGCAGTTCTTC | CATSDLKLAGVGGSDNEQFF
TRBJ2-2 | once | TRBV10-3 | TRBD2 | TGTGCCATCAGTATCGGACTAGCGGGAGCAGGGGAGCTGTTTTTT | CAISIGLAGAGELFF
TRBJ1-3 | few | TRBV5-1 | NA | TGCGCCAGCAGCCCCACTTTCGGACGGAGCTCTGGAAACACCATATATTTT | CASSPTFGRSSGNTIYF
TRBJ2-3 | few | TRBV20-1 | NA | TGCAGTGCTGCGTCAGATACGCAGTATTTT | CSAASDTQYF
TRBJ2-1 | many | TRBV5-1 | NA | TGCGCCAGCAGCTTAGGCCTCGAACTCTCCTACAATGAGCAGTTCTTC | CASSLGLELSYNEQFF
TRBJ1-2 | many | TRBV5-1 | NA | TGCGCCAGCAGCTTGGTTCCCGGGTACTATGGCTACACCTTC | CASSLVPGYYGYTF
TRBJ2-3 | few | TRBV5-1 | TRBD1 | TGCGCCAGCAGCGGGACAGGGTCGGGAGATACGCAGTATTTT | CASSGTGSGDTQYF
TRBJ1-5 | NA | TRBV29-1 | NA | TGCAGCGCTCAGACGGGGAATCAGCCCCAGCATTTT | CSAQTGNQPQHF
TRBJ2-1 | few | TRBV6-1 | TRBD2 | TGTGCCAGCAGTCCCTCCGGACTAGCGGGGTACAATGAGCAGTTCTTC | CASSPSGLAGYNEQFF
TRBJ2-5 | NA | TRBV7-8 | NA | TGTGCCAGCAGCCGCCAGTTAGAGACCCAGTACTTC | CASSRQLETQYF
TRBJ1-6 | few | TRBV5-1 | NA | TGCGCCAGCAGCACGGCAGGGAATTCACCCCTCCACTTT | CASSTAGNSPLHF
TRBJ2-3 | many | TRBV10-3 | NA | TGTGCCATCAGTGAGTTCGCGGGGAGCACAGATACGCAGTATTTT | CAISEFAGSTDTQYF
TRBJ2-7 | few | TRBV7-2 | NA | TGTGCCAGCAGCTCGACAGCTTCCTACGAGCAGTACTTC | CASSSTASYEQYF
TRBJ2-7 | NA | TRBV24-1 | TRBD2 | TGTGCCACCAGTGATTCCGGGACTAGCGGGACCTACGAGCAGTACTTC | CATSDSGTSGTYEQYF
TRBJ2-1 | few | TRBV24-1 | NA | TGTGCCACCAGTGACAGCGGACACTACAATGAGCAGTTCTTC | CATSDSGHYNEQFF
TRBJ2-3 | NA | TRBV20-1 | TRBD1 | TGCAGTGCTAGGGGGGACAGGCCTAGCACAGATACGCAGTATTTT | CSARGDRPSTDTQYF
TRBJ1-1 | few | TRBV11-2 | NA | TGTGCCAGCAGCTCCCGGCCAGCCTGGGACACTGAAGCTTTCTTT | CASSSRPAWDTEAFF
TRBJ2-3 | NA | TRBV19 | TRBD2 | TGTGCCAGCGGGACTAGCGGGAGGGCCCATGCAGATACGCAGTATTTT | CASGTSGRAHADTQYF
TRBJ2-1 | few | TRBV15 | TRBD2 | TGTGCCACTATTGTAGCGGGTAGCTTCGCCTTC | CATIVAGSFAF
TRBJ2-7 | NA | TRBV20-1 | NA | TGCAGTGCTAGAGATGGAACCTCGGGACAATTCTACGAGCAGTACTTC | CSARDGTSGQFYEQYF
TRBJ2-2 | many | TRBV5-1 | NA | TGCGCCAGCAGCTTAACCGGGACAAGAAGAACCGGGGAGCTGTTTTTT | CASSLTGTRRTGELFF
TRBJ2-2 | NA | TRBV15 | TRBD1 | TGTGCCACCAGCAGGGGGATGACAGGGGAATACGGGGAGCTGTTTTTT | CATSRGMTGEYGELFF
TRBJ2-1 | many | TRBV11-2 | NA | TGTGCCAGCAGCTTAGTCCACACCTCGACACCCGGAGGGTTCTTC | CASSLVHTSTPGGFF
TRBJ2-1 | NA | TRBV9 | TRBD2 | TGTGCCAGCAGCGTATCAGATAGCGGGAGTTTCGCAAATGAGCAGTTCTTC | CASSVSDSGSFANEQFF
TRBJ1-1 | NA | TRBV18 | TRBD1 | TGTGCCAGCTCCACGGGCTCGGGGACAGCAGCTTTCTTT | CASSTGSGTAAFF
TRBJ1-2 | few | TRBV24-1 | NA | TGTGCCACCAGTGCAGGACCTGTCTATGGCTACACCTTC | CATSAGPVYGYTF